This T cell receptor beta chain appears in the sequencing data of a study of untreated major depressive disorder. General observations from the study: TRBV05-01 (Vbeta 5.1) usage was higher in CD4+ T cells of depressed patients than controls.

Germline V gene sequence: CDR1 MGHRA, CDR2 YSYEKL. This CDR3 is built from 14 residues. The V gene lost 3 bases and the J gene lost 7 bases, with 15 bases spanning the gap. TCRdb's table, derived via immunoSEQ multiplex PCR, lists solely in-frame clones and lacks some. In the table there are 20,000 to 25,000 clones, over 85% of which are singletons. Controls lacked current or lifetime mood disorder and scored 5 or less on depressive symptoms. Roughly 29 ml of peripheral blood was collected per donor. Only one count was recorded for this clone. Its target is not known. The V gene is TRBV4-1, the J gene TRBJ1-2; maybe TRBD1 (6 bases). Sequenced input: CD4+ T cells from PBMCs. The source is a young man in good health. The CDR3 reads CASSQTGTLLGYTF. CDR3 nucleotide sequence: TGCGCCAGCAGCCAGACAGGAACTCTTCTTGGCTACACCTTC.